The 17 T cell receptor beta chains reported below all come from one sample, sequenced in a study of control samples from healthy donors and cancer patients. TCRdb's table, derived via immunoSEQ multiplex PCR, lists solely in-frame clones and lacks some. The sample has some 13,000 clones; around 79% are singletons. The sample comprised formalin-fixed, paraffin-embedded tissue. The receptors stem from a male donor with melanoma.

The CDR3 bases are TGTGCCTGGAACCTCGGGACAGCGAACACTGAAGCTTTCTTT. Translated: CAWNLGTANTEAFF. The chain employs TRBV30 and TRBJ1-1; 7 bases line up with TRBD1. This CDR3 has 14 residues. The J segment lost 1 base and the V segment lost 4 bases, leaving 6 bases of the junction unmatched. Per germline, CDR1 GTSNPN and CDR2 SVGIG (reference sequence). Filled out from reference TRBV30 and TRBJ1-1, the complete variable domain reads SQTIHQWPATLVQPVGSPLSLECTVEGTSNPNLYWYRQAAGRGLQLLFYSVGIGQISSEVPQNLSASRPQDRQFILSSKKLLLSDSGFYLCAWNLGTANTEAFFGQGTRLTVV.

This chain connects TRBV19 to TRBJ1-1; 8 bases line up with TRBD1. V trimming: 4 bases; J trimming: 2 bases; junction bases outside the gene matches: 6. The CDR3 spans 15 residues. Per the germline V gene, CDR1 is LNHDA and CDR2 is SQIVND (reference sequence). The chain's CDR3 is CASSRRGQVNTEAFF. The CDR3 DNA sequence: TGTGCCAGTAGTAGAAGGGGACAGGTTAACACTGAAGCTTTCTTT.

This rearrangement joins TRBV30 to TRBJ1-1; 7 bases are shared with TRBD1. The CDR3 is 13 amino acids. In germline, CDR1 is GTSNPN, CDR2 SVGIG (reference sequence). Trimming at V came to 3 bases and at J to 6 bases, leaving 7 bases not matched to a gene. The CDR3 here is CAWSAVGTAEAFF. Written as DNA, the CDR3 is TGTGCCTGGAGCGCCGTCGGGACAGCTGAAGCTTTCTTT.

This clone was observed a few times. The chain is built from TRBV5-1 and TRBJ1-2; TRBD1 might be the D (5 bases). The CDR3 is 13 residues long. CDR1 is SGHRS, CDR2 YFSETQ, per germline. Trimming took off 4 bases at V and 3 bases at J, with 10 bases between the two ends. The CDR3 sequence is CASSPGYDYGYTF. The CDR3, as DNA: TGCGCCAGCAGCCCAGGGTATGACTATGGCTACACCTTC. Full variable domain (outside the CDR3, taken from reference TRBV5-1 and TRBJ1-2): KAGVTQTPRYLIKTRGQQVTLSCSPISGHRSVSWYQQTPGQGLQFLFEYFSETQRNKGNFPGRFSGRQFSNSRSEMNVSTLELGDSALYLCASSPGYDYGYTFGSGTRLTVV.

This chain joins TRBV4-2 and TRBJ1-1; 7 bases map to TRBD1. CDR3 length: 14 amino acids. Losses at the gene ends were 0 bases for V and 11 bases for J; bases not matched to a gene: 9. In germline, CDR1 is LGHNA, CDR2 YNFKEQ. CDR3: CASSQDTGALNAFF. The DNA for the CDR3 is TGTGCCAGCAGCCAAGATACAGGGGCCCTGAACGCTTTCTTT.

The J gene is TRBJ1-5, the V gene TRBV6-5, with no clear D. The germline gives CDR1 MNHEY, CDR2 SVGAGI. The ends were cut back, 6 bases at V and 3 bases at J, with 15 bases in the middle. The CDR3 runs to 15 residues. The CDR3 is CASSTRRGVNQPQHF. Written as DNA, the CDR3 is TGTGCCAGCAGCACCCGTCGTGGGGTCAATCAGCCCCAGCATTTT.

The J gene is TRBJ2-3, the V gene TRBV6-1; weak D call: TRBD2 (5 bases). The CDR3 length is 13 residues. Per the germline V gene, CDR1 is MNHNS and CDR2 is SASEGT. The V end was cut by 2 bases, the J end by 6 bases, with 9 bases between. The CDR3 DNA is TGTGCCAGCAGTGAAACGGGGTGGGATACGCAGTATTTT. Protein product: CASSETGWDTQYF.

The V and J genes are TRBV9 and TRBJ2-7; D gene ambiguous. The ends were cut back, 0 bases at V and 3 bases at J, with 7 bases in the middle. The germline CDR1 and CDR2 sequences are SGDLS and YYNGEE. The CDR3 loop spans 13 amino acids. The CDR3 protein is CASSVGHRYEQYF. Here the CDR3 DNA reads TGTGCCAGCAGCGTAGGTCACCGCTACGAGCAGTACTTC.

The chain combines TRBV5-8 with TRBJ2-6, with D unresolved. The CDR3 contains 17 residues. V lost 0 bases, J lost 4 bases, and 14 bases lay in between. Germline V gene sequence: CDR1 SGHTS, CDR2 YDEGEE. CDR3 bases: TGTGCCAGCAGCTTGGGGCGGCGTTTGTACGGGGCCAACGTCCTGACTTTC. It codes for CASSLGRRLYGANVLTF.

This chain joins TRBV5-4 and TRBJ2-2, with D possibly TRBD1 on 5 matching bases. Germline V gene lookup returns CDR1 SGHNT and CDR2 YYREEE (reference sequence). The CDR3 runs to 16 residues. V shed 1 base and J shed 3 bases, with 13 bases lying between them. CDR3 DNA: TGTGCCAGCAGCTTGCCGCTGGACATATACACCGGGGAGCTGTTTTTT. This gives the protein CASSLPLDIYTGELFF.

This clone is labeled large. This chain uses TRBV5-1 with TRBJ1-3, with TRBD1 matching over 9 bases. Trimming took 4 bases from V and 2 from J; bases not matched to a gene: 13. Per the germline V gene, CDR1 is SGHRS and CDR2 is YFSETQ. This CDR3 contains 18 residues. The CDR3, as DNA: TGCGCCAGCAGCCATTCCGGGACAGGGATGTTCACTGGAAACACCATATATTTT. It specifies CASSHSGTGMFTGNTIYF.

This rearrangement joins TRBV19 to TRBJ1-2; D is perhaps TRBD1 (6 bases). The germline V and J ends were trimmed by 7 bases and 2 bases, with 23 bases remaining between them. Germline CDR1 is LNHDA and CDR2 is SQIVND (reference sequence). The CDR3 has 17 amino acids. The CDR3 region has the DNA TGTGCCAGTACCACAGCCCCTACAGGGTCCGGGAACTATGGCTACACCTTC. Translation: CASTTAPTGSGNYGYTF.

This rearrangement joins TRBV3-1 (or the pseudogene TRBV3-2) to TRBJ1-6; D is uncertain. The CDR3 contains 15 residues. V lost 0 bases, J lost 7 bases, and 10 bases lay in between. Germline CDR1 and CDR2: LGHDT and YNNKEL (reference sequence). The CDR3 coding sequence is TGTGCCAGCAGCCAAGAAAGGACCCGAAATTCACCCCTCCACTTT. The encoded protein is CASSQERTRNSPLHF.

The V call is TRBV18, the J call TRBJ2-7; D is possibly TRBD1 or TRBD2 (6 bases each). The CDR3 has 15 residues. Germline-derived CDR1 and CDR2 are KGHSH and LQKENI. The V end was cut by 2 bases, the J end by 0 bases, with 11 bases between. The CDR3 sequence: CASSPGGRSSYEQYF. The CDR3, as DNA: TGTGCCAGCTCACCAGGGGGGCGCAGCTCCTACGAGCAGTACTTC.

The chain employs TRBV3-1 (or the pseudogene TRBV3-2) and TRBJ2-5; 7 bases map to TRBD2. Per the germline V gene, CDR1 is LGHDT and CDR2 is YNNKEL (reference sequence). CDR3 length equals 16 residues. With 0 bases clipped from V and 5 bases from J, the junction kept 9 bases outside the gene matches. CDR3 loop: CASSQDTGTKAETQYF. CDR3 nucleotides: TGTGCCAGCAGCCAAGATACGGGGACTAAGGCGGAGACCCAGTACTTC.

This sequence joins TRBV5-4 and TRBJ1-1, with no clear D. CDR1 SGHNT and CDR2 YYREEE come from the germline V gene (reference sequence). V lost 0 bases and J lost 6, with 6 bases in between. CDR3 length: 12 amino acids. The DNA for the CDR3 is TGTGCCAGCAGCTTGGAAGGCGCTGAAGCTTTCTTT. Protein: CASSLEGAEAFF. Complete variable domain (other parts from reference TRBV5-4 and TRBJ1-1): ETGVTQSPTHLIKTRGQQVTLRCSSQSGHNTVSWYQQALGQGPQFIFQYYREEENGRGNFPPRFSGLQFPNYSSELNVNALELDDSALYLCASSLEGAEAFFGQGTRLTVV.

Within the sample, this clone is medium-sized. V is TRBV7-2 and J is TRBJ1-2; D may be TRBD1 (5 bases). The germline CDR1 and CDR2 sequences are SGHTA and FQGNSA. The CDR3 totals 12 residues. Trimming pared 0 bases from V and 8 bases from J, leaving 7 bases between. The CDR3: CASSLARDGYTF. Written as DNA, the CDR3 is TGTGCCAGCAGCTTAGCCAGGGACGGCTACACCTTC.